The 8 T cell receptor beta chains given below trace back to one sample, sequenced in a study of blood T cell repertoires in COVID-19. Produced via immunoSEQ multiplex PCR; TCRdb's table is partial and in-frame only. This sample has a few hundred thousand clones, with approximately 84% found just once. The source material was peripheral blood. These receptors came from a man in his fifties or sixties who had recovered from COVID-19.

The chain employs TRBV18 and TRBJ2-7; 10 positions agree with TRBD1. The CDR3 sequence is 15 residues long. Looked up from germline, CDR1 is KGHSH and CDR2 is LQKENI. V trimming: 5 bases; J trimming: 2 bases; junction bases outside the gene matches: 6. CDR3 loop: CASSSRDRGTYEQYF. In nucleotides, the CDR3 is TGTGCCAGCTCATCCCGGGACAGGGGTACCTACGAGCAGTACTTC.

This chain uses TRBV2 with TRBJ2-3; D might be TRBD1 (6 bases). From germline, CDR1 is SNHLY and CDR2 FYNNEI. This CDR3 comprises 15 residues. Trimming took 6 bases from V and 6 from J, leaving 19 bases between them. CDR3 residues: CASRTTGRWSDTQYF. The CDR3 DNA is TGTGCCAGCAGAACGACAGGTCGTTGGTCGGATACGCAGTATTTT.

The rearrangement uses TRBV6-5 and TRBJ1-3; tentatively, D is TRBD1 (5 bases). The CDR3 consists of 16 residues. Germline V lookup: CDR1 MNHEY, CDR2 SVGAGI. Trimming cost V 0 bases and J 2 bases, with 11 bases left between them. The CDR3 reads CASSYSALGAGNTIYF. The CDR3 DNA sequence: TGTGCCAGCAGTTACTCAGCATTAGGGGCTGGAAACACCATATATTTT.

The chain joins TRBV19 to TRBJ1-1; D may be TRBD1 (6 bases). Germline lookup yields CDR1 LNHDA and CDR2 SQIVND (reference sequence). Trimming left V 4 bases short and J 5 bases short, with 8 bases between. The CDR3 covers 12 residues. CDR3 DNA sequence: TGTGCCAGTAGTAAGGGGGAGACTGAAGCTTTCTTT. This encodes CASSKGETEAFF.

This clone appeared a few times. The genes are TRBV6-2 or TRBV6-3 and TRBJ1-2, with a weak D call TRBD1 (5 bases). CDR3 size: 13 residues. The V end lost 2 bases, the J end lost 3 bases, and 7 bases lay between the germline ends. Per the germline V gene, CDR1 is MNHEY and CDR2 is SVGEGT. The CDR3: CASSYTGHYGYTF. The CDR3, as DNA: TGTGCCAGCAGTTACACAGGACACTATGGCTACACCTTC.

The CDR3 coding sequence is TGTGCCAGCAGTTCGCCCGGGAGAGGGGAGACGCAGTATTTT. This gives the protein CASSSPGRGETQYF. The V and J genes are TRBV6-5 and TRBJ2-3, with TRBD2 as a possible D gene (6 bases). Germline CDR1 is MNHEY and CDR2 is SVGAGI. There are 14 residues in the CDR3. Trimming left V 4 bases short and J 9 bases short, with 17 bases between.

This chain uses TRBV11-2 with TRBJ1-2; possibly TRBD1 for D (6 bases). CDR3 length: 15 amino acids. The germline V gene encodes CDR1 SGHAT and CDR2 FQNNGV. Trimming took 5 bases from V and 1 from J, leaving 14 bases between them. CDR3 amino acids: CASSPYPGDNYGYTF. The CDR3 nucleotides read TGTGCCAGCAGCCCATACCCAGGGGATAACTATGGCTACACCTTC.

The chain links TRBV29-1 to TRBJ1-3; 7 bases map to TRBD1. Germline assignment: CDR1 SQVTM and CDR2 ANQGSEA. After removal of 5 bases from V and 3 bases from J, the junction contained 1 base not matched to a gene. The length of the CDR3 is 12 residues. The CDR3, as DNA: TGCAGCGTTCACAGGGGTGGAAACACCATATATTTT. Translation: CSVHRGGNTIYF.